Each of the 9 T cell receptor beta chains below was sequenced from the same sample in a study of shared clonotypes between healthy human individuals. TCRdb keeps only in-frame clones here, not all; method: immunoSEQ multiplex PCR. The sample consists of approximately 720,000 clones, more than 70% of them appearing once. The sample consisted of memory CD4+ T cells sorted from blood. Described subset: CD45RA-negative fraction. These TCRs come from a woman aged 25 to 39 in good health.

This chain joins TRBV13 and TRBJ2-7; D is uncertain. V was pared by 5 bases and J by 6 bases, with 11 bases between. The germline CDR1 and CDR2 sequences are PRHDT and FYEKMQ (reference sequence). There are 12 residues in the CDR3. This CDR3 reads CASSRSRGEQYF. In DNA form, the CDR3 reads TGTGCCAGCAGCCGAAGTAGAGGCGAGCAGTACTTC.

In this sample, this clone turned up once. The J gene is TRBJ1-1, the V gene TRBV14; possible D gene TRBD1, 5 bases. The CDR3 is 13 amino acids. Per germline, CDR1 SGHDN and CDR2 FVKESK. Trimming removed 4 bases from V and 6 bases from J, with 12 bases in between. The CDR3 protein is CASSLGRAPEAFF. The CDR3 coding sequence is TGTGCCAGCAGCCTAGGCAGGGCCCCTGAAGCTTTCTTT. Full variable domain (outside the CDR3, taken from reference TRBV14 and TRBJ1-1): EAGVTQFPSHSVIEKGQTVTLRCDPISGHDNLYWYRRVMGKEIKFLLHFVKESKQDESGMPNNRFLAERTGGTYSTLKVQPAELEDSGVYFCASSLGRAPEAFFGQGTRLTVV.

The chain uses TRBV5-1 and TRBJ2-3, with 7 bases lining up with TRBD1. In germline, CDR1 is SGHRS, CDR2 YFSETQ. The CDR3 sequence is 14 residues long. V was clipped by 1 base and J by 4 bases; unmatched bases: 3. In DNA form, the CDR3 reads TGCGCCAGCAGCTTGAACAGGGGTGCAGATACGCAGTATTTT. It yields the protein CASSLNRGADTQYF. Variable domain in full (rest from reference TRBV5-1 and TRBJ2-3): KAGVTQTPRYLIKTRGQQVTLSCSPISGHRSVSWYQQTPGQGLQFLFEYFSETQRNKGNFPGRFSGRQFSNSRSEMNVSTLELGDSALYLCASSLNRGADTQYFGPGTRLTVL.

There are a few counts of this clone. J is TRBJ1-5 and V is TRBV6-6, with TRBD1 matching 9 bases. Germline values: CDR1 MNHNY, CDR2 SVGAGI (reference sequence). V shed 0 bases and J 9 bases; nucleotides not matched to a gene: 3. The length of the CDR3 is 14 residues. The CDR3 loop reads CASSYSTGGRPQHF. The CDR3 coding sequence is TGTGCCAGCAGTTACTCGACAGGGGGAAGGCCCCAGCATTTT.

The V gene is TRBV19, the J gene TRBJ1-3, with 7 nucleotides matching TRBD1. The CDR3 sequence is 14 residues long. Germline CDR1 reads LNHDA; CDR2 reads SQIVND (reference sequence). Unmatched junction bases numbered 5, after V lost 6 bases and J lost 3 bases. CDR3 sequence: CASRQQGFGNTIYF. The CDR3 DNA reads TGTGCCAGTAGACAACAGGGGTTTGGAAACACCATATATTTT.

This clone was detected a few times. This sequence joins TRBV7-8 and TRBJ1-1; 7 positions agree with TRBD1. V was clipped by 6 bases and J by 3 bases; unmatched bases: 4. Looked up from germline, CDR1 is SGHVS and CDR2 is FQNEAQ. This CDR3 is built from 13 residues. DNA of the CDR3: TGTGCCAGCAGGTCCCAGGGGGACACTGAAGCTTTCTTT. This encodes CASRSQGDTEAFF.

As regards this clone: The sample holds other DNA sequences that translate to the same CDR3. This chain links TRBV19 with TRBJ1-1; no definite D call. The CDR3 has 13 amino acids. V was cut by 3 bases and J by 1 base, with 6 bases left in between. CDR1 LNHDA and CDR2 SQIVND come from the germline V gene (reference sequence). CDR3 residues: CASSMTPNTEAFF. CDR3 sequence (DNA): TGTGCCAGTAGTATGACCCCGAACACTGAAGCTTTCTTT.

This chain links TRBV18 with TRBJ1-5; D call uncertain. Per the germline V gene, CDR1 is KGHSH and CDR2 is LQKENI. V shed 6 bases and J shed 8 bases, with 14 bases lying between them. CDR3 length: 13 residues. Written as DNA, the CDR3 is TGTGCCAGCTCGCTCAACAGCGTTGAGCCCCAGCATTTT. This encodes CASSLNSVEPQHF. Combining the CDR3 with reference TRBV18 and TRBJ1-5 gives the whole variable domain NAGVMQNPRHLVRRRGQEARLRCSPMKGHSHVYWYRQLPEEGLKFMVYLQKENIIDESGMPKERFSAEFPKEGPSILRIQQVVRGDSAAYFCASSLNSVEPQHFGDGTRLSIL.

V is TRBV28 and J is TRBJ2-7; D is possibly TRBD2 (5 bases). CDR1 MDHEN and CDR2 SYDVKM come from the germline V gene. V was clipped by 5 bases and J by 3 bases, with 14 bases between them. CDR3 length: 14 residues. CDR3 nucleotides: TGTGCCAGCAGTCCACCGACCGGGAACTACGAGCAGTACTTC. Translated, it gives CASSPPTGNYEQYF.